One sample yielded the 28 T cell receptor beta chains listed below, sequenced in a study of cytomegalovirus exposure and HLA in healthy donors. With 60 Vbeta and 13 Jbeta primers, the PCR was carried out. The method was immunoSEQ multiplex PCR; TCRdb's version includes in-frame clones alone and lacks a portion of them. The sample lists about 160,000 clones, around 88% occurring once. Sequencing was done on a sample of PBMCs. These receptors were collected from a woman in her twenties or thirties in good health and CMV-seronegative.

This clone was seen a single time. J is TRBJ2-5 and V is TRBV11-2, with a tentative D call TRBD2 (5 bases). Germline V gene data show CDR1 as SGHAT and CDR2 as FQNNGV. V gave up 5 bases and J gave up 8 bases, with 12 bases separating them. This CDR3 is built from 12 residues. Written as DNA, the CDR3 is TGTGCCAGCAGCGTGAGGGCAGCAACCCAGTACTTC. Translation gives CASSVRAATQYF. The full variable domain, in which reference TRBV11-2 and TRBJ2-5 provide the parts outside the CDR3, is EAGVAQSPRYKIIEKRQSVAFWCNPISGHATLYWYQQILGQGPKLLIQFQNNGVVDDSQLPKDRFSAERLKGVDSTLKIQPAKLEDSAVYLCASSVRAATQYFGPGTRLLVL.

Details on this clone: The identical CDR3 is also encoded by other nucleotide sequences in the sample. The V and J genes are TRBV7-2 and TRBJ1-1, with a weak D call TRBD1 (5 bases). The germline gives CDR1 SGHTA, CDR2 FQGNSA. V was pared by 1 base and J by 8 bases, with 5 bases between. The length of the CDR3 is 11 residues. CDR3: CASSLGGEAFF. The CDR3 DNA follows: TGTGCCAGCAGCTTAGGGGGCGAAGCTTTCTTT.

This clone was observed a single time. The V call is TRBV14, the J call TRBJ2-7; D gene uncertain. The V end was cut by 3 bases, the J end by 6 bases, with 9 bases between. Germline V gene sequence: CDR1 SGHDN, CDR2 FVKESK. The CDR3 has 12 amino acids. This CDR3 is CASSHAGSEQYF. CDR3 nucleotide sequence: TGTGCCAGCAGCCACGCCGGTAGCGAGCAGTACTTC. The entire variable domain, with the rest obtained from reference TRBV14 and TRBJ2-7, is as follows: EAGVTQFPSHSVIEKGQTVTLRCDPISGHDNLYWYRRVMGKEIKFLLHFVKESKQDESGMPNNRFLAERTGGTYSTLKVQPAELEDSGVYFCASSHAGSEQYFGPGTRLTVT.

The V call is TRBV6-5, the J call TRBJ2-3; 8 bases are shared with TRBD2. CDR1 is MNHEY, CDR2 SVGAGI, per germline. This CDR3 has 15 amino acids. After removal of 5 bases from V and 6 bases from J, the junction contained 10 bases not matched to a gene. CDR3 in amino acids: CASSTIGGGPDTQYF. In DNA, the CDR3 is TGTGCCAGCAGTACCATCGGGGGGGGGCCGGATACGCAGTATTTT.

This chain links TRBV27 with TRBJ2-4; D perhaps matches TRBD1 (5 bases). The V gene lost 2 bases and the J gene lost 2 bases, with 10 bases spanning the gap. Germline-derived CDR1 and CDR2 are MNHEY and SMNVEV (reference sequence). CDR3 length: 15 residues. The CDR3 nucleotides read TGTGCCAGCAGTTTAAAGGGGTTATCCAAAAACATTCAGTACTTC. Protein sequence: CASSLKGLSKNIQYF.

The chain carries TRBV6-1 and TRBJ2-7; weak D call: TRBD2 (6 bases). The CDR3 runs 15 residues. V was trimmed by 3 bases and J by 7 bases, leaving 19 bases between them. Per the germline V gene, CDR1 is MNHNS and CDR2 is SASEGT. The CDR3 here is CASSEPLGGPEEQYF. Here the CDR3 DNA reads TGTGCCAGCAGTGAGCCCTTGGGAGGCCCCGAGGAGCAGTACTTC.

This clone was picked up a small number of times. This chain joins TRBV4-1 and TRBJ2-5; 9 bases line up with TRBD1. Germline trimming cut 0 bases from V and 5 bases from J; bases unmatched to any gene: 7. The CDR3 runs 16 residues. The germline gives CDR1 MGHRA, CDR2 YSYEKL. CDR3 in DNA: TGCGCCAGCAGCCAAGAGAGGGACAGGGCAGTTGAGACCCAGTACTTC. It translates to CASSQERDRAVETQYF.

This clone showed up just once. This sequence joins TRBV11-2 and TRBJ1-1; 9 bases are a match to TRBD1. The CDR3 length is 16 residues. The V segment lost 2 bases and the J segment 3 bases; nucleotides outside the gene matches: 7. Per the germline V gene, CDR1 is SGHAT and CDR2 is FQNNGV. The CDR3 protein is CASSLSAGQGHTEAFF. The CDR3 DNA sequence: TGTGCCAGCAGCTTAAGCGCTGGACAGGGGCACACTGAAGCTTTCTTT.

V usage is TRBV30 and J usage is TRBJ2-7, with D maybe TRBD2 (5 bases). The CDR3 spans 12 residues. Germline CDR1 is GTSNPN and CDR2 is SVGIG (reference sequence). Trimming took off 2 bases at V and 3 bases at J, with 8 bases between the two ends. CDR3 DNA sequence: TGTGCCTGGAGTACGGGGAACTACGAGCAGTACTTC. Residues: CAWSTGNYEQYF.

The CDR3 is CASSLVDWRTDTQYF. The CDR3 region has the DNA TGTGCCAGCAGCTTAGTTGACTGGCGCACAGATACGCAGTATTTT. The chain recombines TRBV11-2 with TRBJ2-3; D unresolved. This CDR3 is built from 15 residues. Deletions cut 1 base from V and 1 base from J, with 9 bases between. Germline values: CDR1 SGHAT, CDR2 FQNNGV.

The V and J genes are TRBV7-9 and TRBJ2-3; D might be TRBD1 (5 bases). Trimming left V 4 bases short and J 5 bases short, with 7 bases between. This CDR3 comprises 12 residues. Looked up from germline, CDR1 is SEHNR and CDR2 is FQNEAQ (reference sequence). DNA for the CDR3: TGTGCCAGCAGCTGGGGCGTAGATACGCAGTATTTT. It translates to CASSWGVDTQYF. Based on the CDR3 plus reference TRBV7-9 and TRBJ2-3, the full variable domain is DTGVSQNPRHKITKRGQNVTFRCDPISEHNRLYWYRQTLGQGPEFLTYFQNEAQLEKSRLLSDRFSAERPKGSFSTLEIQRTEQGDSAMYLCASSWGVDTQYFGPGTRLTVL.

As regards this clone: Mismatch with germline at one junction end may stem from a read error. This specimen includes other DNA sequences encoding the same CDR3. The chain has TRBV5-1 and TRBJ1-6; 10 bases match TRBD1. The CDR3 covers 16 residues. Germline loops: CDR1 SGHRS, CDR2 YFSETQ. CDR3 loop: CASSLVVGQGNSPLHF. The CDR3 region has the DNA TGCGCCAGCAGCTTGGTAGTGGGACAGGGGAATTCCCCCCTCCACTTT.

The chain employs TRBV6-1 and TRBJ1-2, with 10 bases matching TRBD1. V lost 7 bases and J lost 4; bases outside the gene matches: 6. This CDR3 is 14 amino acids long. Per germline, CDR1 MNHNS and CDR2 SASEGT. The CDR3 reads CASKQTGGSYGYTF. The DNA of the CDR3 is TGTGCCAGCAAGCAGACAGGGGGCAGCTATGGCTACACCTTC.

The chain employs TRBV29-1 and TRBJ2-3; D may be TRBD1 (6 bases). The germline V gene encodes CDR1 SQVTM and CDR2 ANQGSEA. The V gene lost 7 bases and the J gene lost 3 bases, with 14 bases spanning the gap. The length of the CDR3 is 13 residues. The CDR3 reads CSAGRQGTDTQYF. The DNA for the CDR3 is TGCAGCGCCGGACGGCAGGGGACAGATACGCAGTATTTT.

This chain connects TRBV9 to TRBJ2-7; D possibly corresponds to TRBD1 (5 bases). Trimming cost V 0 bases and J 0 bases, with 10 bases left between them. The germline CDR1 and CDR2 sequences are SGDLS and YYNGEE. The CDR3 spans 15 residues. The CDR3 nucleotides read TGTGCCAGCAGCGTAGCTCCAGGGCCCTCCTACGAGCAGTACTTC. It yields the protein CASSVAPGPSYEQYF.

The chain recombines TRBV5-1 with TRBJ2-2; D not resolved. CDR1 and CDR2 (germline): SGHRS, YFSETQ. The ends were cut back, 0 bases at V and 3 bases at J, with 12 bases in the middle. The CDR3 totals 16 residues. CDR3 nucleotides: TGCGCCAGCAGCTTGGAGCGACGGTGGGACACCGGGGAGCTGTTTTTT. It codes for CASSLERRWDTGELFF.

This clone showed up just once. DNA of the CDR3: TGCGCCAGCAGTGAGCGGACAGGGACAGAGACCCAGTACTTC. Amino acids: CASSERTGTETQYF. The chain links TRBV10-1 to TRBJ2-5, with 8 positions matching TRBD1. V dropped 2 bases and J dropped 4; count of bases not matched to a gene: 3. The CDR3 totals 14 residues. Germline values: CDR1 WNHNN, CDR2 SYGVQD (reference sequence).

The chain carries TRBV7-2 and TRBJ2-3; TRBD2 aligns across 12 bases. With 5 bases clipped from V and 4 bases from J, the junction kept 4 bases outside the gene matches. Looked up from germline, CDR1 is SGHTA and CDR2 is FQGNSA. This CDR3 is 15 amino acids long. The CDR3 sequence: CASSPRLAGADTQYF. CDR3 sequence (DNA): TGTGCCAGCAGCCCTAGACTAGCGGGGGCAGATACGCAGTATTTT.

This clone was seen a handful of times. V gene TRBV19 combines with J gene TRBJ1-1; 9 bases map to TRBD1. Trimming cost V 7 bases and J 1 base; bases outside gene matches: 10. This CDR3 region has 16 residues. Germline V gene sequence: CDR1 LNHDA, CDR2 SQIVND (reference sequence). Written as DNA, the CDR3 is TGTGCCAGTACCCCCGGCCGGGACAGGGCGAACACTGAAGCTTTCTTT. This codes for CASTPGRDRANTEAFF.

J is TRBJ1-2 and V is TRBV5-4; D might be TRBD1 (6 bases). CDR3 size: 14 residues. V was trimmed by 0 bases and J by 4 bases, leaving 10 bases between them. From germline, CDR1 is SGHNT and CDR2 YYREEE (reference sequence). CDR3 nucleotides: TGTGCCAGCAGCTTGGGTCAAGGGGGCTATGGCTACACCTTC. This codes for CASSLGQGGYGYTF.

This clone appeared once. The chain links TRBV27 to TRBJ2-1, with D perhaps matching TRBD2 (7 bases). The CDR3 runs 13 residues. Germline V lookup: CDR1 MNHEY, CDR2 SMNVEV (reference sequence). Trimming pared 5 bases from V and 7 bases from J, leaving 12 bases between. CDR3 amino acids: CASSRGGGNEQFF. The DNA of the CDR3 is TGTGCCAGCAGTCGGGGAGGGGGAAATGAGCAGTTCTTC.

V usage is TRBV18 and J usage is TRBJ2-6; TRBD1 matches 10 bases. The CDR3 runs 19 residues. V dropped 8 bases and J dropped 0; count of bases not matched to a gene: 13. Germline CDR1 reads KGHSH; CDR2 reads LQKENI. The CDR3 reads CASQKDLGQGRSGANVLTF. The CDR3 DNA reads TGTGCCAGCCAAAAAGACTTGGGACAGGGGCGCTCTGGGGCCAACGTCCTGACTTTC.

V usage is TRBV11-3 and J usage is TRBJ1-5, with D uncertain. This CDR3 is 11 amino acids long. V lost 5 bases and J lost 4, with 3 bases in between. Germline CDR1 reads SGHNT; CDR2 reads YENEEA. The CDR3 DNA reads TGTGCCAGCAGCCGGAATCAGCCCCAGCATTTT. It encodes CASSRNQPQHF.

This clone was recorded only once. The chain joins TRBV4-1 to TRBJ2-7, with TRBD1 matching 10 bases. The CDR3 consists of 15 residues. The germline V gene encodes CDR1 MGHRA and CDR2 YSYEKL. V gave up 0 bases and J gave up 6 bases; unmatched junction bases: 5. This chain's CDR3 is CASSQDPGQGTEQYF. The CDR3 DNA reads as TGCGCCAGCAGCCAAGATCCGGGACAGGGGACCGAGCAGTACTTC.

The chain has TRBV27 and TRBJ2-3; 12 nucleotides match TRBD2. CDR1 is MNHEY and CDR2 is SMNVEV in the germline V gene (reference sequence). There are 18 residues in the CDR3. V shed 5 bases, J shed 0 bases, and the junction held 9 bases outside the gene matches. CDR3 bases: TGTGCCAGCAGTCCGCTTCCTAGCGGGGGGGATAGCACAGATACGCAGTATTTT. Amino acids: CASSPLPSGGDSTDTQYF.

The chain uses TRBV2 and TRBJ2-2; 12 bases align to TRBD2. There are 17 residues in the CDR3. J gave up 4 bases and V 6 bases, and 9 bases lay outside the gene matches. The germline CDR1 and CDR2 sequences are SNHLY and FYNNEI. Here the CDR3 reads CASSATSGGPRTGELFF. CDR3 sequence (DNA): TGTGCCAGCAGCGCCACTAGCGGGGGGCCACGCACCGGGGAGCTGTTTTTT.

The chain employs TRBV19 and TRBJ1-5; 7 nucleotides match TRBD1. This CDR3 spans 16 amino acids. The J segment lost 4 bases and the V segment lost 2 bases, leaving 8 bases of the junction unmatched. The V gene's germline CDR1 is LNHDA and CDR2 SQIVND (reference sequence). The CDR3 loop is CASSITRTGRNQPQHF. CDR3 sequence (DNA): TGTGCCAGTAGTATAACCCGGACAGGAAGGAATCAGCCCCAGCATTTT.

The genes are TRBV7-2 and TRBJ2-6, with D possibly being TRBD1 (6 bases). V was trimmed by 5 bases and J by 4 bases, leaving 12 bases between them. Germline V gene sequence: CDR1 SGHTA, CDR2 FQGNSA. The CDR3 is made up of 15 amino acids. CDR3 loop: CASSPVGGGANVLTF. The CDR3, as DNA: TGTGCCAGCAGCCCTGTTGGGGGCGGGGCCAACGTCCTGACTTTC.